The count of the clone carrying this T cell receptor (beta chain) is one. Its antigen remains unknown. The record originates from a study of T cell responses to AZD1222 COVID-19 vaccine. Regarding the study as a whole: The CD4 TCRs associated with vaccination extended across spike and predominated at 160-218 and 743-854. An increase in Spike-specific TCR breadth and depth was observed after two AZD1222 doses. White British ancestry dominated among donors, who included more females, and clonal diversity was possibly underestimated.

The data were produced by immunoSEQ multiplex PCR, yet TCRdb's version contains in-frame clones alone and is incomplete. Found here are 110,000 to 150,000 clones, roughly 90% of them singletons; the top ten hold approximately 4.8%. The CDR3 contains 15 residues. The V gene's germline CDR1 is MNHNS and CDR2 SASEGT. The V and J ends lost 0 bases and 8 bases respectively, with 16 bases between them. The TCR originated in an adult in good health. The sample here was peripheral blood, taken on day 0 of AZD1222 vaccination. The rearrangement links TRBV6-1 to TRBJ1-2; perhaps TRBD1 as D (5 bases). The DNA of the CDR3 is TGTGCCAGCAGTGAAGCGCTTCCGAGGGACCGCGGCTACACCTTC. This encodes CASSEALPRDRGYTF.